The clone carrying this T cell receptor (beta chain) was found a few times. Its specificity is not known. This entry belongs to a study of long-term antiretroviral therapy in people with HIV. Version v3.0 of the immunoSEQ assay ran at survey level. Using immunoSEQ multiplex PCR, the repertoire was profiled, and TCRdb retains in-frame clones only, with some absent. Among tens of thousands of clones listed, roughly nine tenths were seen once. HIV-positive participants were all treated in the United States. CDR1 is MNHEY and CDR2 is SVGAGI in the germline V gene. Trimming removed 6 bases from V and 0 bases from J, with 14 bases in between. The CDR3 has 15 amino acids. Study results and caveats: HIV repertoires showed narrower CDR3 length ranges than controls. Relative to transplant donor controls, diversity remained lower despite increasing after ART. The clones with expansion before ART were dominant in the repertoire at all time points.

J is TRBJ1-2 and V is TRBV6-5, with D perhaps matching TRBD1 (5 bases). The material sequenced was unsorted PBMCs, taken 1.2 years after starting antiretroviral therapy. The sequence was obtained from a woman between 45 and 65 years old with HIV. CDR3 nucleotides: TGTGCCAGCAGGTCATCCGGGACGGCTAACTATGGCTACACCTTC. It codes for CASRSSGTANYGYTF.